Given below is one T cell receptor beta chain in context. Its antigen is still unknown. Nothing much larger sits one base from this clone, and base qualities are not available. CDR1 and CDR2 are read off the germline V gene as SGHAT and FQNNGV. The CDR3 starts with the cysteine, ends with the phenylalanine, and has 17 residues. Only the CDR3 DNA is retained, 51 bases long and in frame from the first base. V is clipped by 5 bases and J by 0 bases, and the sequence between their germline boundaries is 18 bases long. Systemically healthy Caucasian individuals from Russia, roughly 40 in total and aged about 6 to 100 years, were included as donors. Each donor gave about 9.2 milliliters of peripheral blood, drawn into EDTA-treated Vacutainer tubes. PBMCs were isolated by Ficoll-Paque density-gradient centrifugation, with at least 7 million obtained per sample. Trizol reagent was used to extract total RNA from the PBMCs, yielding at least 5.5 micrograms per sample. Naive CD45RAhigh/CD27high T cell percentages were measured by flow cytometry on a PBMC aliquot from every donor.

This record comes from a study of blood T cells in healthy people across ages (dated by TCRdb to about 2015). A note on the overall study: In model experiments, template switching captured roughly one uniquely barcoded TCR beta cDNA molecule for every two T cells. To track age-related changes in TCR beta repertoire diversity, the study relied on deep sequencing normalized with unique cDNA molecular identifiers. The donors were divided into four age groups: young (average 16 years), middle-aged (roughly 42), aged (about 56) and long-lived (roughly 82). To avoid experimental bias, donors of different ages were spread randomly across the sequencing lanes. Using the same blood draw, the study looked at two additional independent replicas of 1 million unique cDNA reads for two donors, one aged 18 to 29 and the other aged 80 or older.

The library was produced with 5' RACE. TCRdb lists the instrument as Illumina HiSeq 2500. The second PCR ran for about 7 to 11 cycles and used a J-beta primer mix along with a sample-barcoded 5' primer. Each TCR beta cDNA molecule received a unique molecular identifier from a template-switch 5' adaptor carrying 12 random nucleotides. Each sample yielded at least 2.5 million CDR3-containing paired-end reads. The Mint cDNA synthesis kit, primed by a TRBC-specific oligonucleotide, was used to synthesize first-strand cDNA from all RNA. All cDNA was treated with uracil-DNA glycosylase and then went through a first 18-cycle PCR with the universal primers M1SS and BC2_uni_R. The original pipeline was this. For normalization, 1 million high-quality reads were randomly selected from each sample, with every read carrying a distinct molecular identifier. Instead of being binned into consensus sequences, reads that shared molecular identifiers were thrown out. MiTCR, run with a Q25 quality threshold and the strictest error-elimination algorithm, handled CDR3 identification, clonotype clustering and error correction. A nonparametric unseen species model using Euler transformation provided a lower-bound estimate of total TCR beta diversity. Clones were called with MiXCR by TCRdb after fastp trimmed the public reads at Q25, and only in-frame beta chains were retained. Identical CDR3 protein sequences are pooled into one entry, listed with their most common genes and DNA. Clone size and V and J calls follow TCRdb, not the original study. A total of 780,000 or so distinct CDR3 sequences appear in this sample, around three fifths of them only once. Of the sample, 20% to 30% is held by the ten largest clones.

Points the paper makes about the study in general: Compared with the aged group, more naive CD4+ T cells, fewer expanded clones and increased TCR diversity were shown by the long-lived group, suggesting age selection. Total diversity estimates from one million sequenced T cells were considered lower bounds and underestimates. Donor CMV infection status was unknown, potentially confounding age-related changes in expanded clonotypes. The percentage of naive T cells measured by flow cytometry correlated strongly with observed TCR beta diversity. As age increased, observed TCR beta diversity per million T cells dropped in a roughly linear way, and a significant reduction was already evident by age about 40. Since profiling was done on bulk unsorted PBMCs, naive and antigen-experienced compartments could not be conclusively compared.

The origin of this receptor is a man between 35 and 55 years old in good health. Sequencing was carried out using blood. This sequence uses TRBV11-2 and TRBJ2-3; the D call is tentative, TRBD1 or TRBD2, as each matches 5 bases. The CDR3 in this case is CASSLLGSRASTDTQYF. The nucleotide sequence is TGTGCCAGCAGCCTACTGGGGAGCAGGGCCAGCACAGATACGCAGTATTTT. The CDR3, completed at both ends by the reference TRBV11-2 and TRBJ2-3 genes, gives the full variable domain EAGVAQSPRYKIIEKRQSVAFWCNPISGHATLYWYQQILGQGPKLLIQFQNNGVVDDSQLPKDRFSAERLKGVDSTLKIQPAKLEDSAVYLCASSLLGSRASTDTQYFGPGTRLTVL.